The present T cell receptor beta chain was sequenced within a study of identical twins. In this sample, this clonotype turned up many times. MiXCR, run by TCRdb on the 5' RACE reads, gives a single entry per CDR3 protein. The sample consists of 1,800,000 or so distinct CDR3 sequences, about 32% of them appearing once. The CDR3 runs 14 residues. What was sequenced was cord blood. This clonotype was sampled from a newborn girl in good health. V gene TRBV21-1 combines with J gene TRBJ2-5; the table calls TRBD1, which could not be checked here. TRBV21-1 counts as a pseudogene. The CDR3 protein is CASSSRQGQETQYF. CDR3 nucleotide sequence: TGTGCCAGCAGCTCGAGACAGGGACAAGAGACCCAGTACTTC.